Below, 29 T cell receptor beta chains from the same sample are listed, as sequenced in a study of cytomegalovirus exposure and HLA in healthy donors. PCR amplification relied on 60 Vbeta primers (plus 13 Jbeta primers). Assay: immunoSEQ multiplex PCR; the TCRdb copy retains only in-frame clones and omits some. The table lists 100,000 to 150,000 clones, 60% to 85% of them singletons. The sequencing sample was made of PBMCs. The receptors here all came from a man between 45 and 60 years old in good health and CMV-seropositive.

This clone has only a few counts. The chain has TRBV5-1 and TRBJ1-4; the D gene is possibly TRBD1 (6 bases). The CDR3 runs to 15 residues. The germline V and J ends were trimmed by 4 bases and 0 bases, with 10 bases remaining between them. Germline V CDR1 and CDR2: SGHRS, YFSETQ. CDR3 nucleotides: TGCGCCAGCAGCCGTGAGGGGGCAACTAATGAAAAACTGTTTTTT. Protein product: CASSREGATNEKLFF.

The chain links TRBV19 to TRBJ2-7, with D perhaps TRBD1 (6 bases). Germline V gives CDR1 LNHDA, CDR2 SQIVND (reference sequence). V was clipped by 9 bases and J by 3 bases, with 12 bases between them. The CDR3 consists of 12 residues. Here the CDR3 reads CASSGQNYEQYF. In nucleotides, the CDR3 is TGTGCCAGCTCGGGACAAAACTACGAGCAGTACTTC.

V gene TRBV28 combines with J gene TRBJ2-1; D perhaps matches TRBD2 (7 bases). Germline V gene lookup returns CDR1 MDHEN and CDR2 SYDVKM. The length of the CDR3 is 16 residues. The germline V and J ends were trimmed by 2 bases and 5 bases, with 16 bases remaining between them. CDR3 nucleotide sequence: TGTGCCAGCAGTTTAAGGGGGGGATGGATAAACAATGAGCAGTTCTTC. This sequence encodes CASSLRGGWINNEQFF.

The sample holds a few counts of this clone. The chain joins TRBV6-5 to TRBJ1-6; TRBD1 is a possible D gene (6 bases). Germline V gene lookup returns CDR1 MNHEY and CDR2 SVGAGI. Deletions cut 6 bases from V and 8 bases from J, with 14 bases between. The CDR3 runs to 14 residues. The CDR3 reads CASSPTGSDSPLHF. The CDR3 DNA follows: TGTGCCAGCAGCCCGACAGGAAGCGATTCACCCCTCCACTTT.

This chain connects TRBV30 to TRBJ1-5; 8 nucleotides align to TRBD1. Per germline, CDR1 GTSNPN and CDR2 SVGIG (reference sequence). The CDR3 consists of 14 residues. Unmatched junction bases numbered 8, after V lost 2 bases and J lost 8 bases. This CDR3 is CAWSLGTGGEPQHF. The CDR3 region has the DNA TGTGCCTGGAGTCTTGGGACAGGAGGAGAGCCCCAGCATTTT. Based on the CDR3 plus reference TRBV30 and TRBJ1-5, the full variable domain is SQTIHQWPATLVQPVGSPLSLECTVEGTSNPNLYWYRQAAGRGLQLLFYSVGIGQISSEVPQNLSASRPQDRQFILSSKKLLLSDSGFYLCAWSLGTGGEPQHFGDGTRLSIL.

CDR3 nucleotides: TGTGCCAGCAGCTTAGTACAGGGAGCTCGGTACGAGCAGTACTTC. It encodes CASSLVQGARYEQYF. The chain carries TRBV11-2 and TRBJ2-7; perhaps TRBD1 as D (6 bases). Germline CDR1 SGHAT, CDR2 FQNNGV. V was shortened by 1 base and J by 4 bases, with 14 bases between the two germline ends. The CDR3 is 15 amino acids.

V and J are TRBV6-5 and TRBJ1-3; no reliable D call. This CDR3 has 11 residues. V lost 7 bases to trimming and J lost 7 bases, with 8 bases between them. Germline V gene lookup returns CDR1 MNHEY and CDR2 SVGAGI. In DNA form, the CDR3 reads TGTGCCAGCACCGGCGGGAACACCATATATTTT. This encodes CASTGGNTIYF.

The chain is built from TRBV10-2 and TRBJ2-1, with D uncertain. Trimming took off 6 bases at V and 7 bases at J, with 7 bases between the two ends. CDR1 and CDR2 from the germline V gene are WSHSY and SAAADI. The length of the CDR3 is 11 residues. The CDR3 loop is CASSRGNEQFF. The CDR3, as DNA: TGCGCCAGCAGCAGAGGTAATGAGCAGTTCTTC.

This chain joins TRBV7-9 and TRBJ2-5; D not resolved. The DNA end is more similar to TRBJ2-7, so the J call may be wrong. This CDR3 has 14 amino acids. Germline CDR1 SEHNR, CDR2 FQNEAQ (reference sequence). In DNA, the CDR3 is TGTGCCAGCAGCTTAGTTGAGGCCTCCTACGAGCAGTACTTC. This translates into CASSLVEASYEQYF.

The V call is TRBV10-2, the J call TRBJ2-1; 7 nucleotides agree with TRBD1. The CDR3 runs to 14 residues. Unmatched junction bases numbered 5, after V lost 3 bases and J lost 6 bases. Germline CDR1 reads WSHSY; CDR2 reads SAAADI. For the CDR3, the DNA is TGCGCCAGCAGTGATCACAGGGGTCTCAATGAGCAGTTCTTC. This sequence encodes CASSDHRGLNEQFF.

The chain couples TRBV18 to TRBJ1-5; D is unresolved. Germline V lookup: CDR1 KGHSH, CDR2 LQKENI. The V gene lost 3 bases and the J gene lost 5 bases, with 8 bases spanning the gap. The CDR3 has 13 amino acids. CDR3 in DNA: TGTGCCAGCTCACCCGCGCCCGATCAGCCCCAGCATTTT. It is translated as CASSPAPDQPQHF.

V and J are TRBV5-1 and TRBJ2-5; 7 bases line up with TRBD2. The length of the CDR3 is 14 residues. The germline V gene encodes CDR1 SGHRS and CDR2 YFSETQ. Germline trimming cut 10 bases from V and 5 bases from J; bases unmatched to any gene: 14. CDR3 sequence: CACGRGGSEETQYF. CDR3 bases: TGCGCCTGTGGGCGGGGCGGGAGTGAGGAGACCCAGTACTTC.

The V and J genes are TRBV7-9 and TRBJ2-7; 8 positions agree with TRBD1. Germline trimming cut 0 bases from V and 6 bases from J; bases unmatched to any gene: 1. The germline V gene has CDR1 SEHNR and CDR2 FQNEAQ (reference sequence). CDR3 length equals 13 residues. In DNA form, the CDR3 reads TGTGCCAGCAGCTTAGCGGGGACAGGCGAGCAGTACTTC. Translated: CASSLAGTGEQYF.

CDR3 DNA sequence: TGTGCCAGCAGCGTCCTCTCAGATACGCAGTATTTT. Translated: CASSVLSDTQYF. The chain has TRBV9 and TRBJ2-3; D call uncertain. The CDR3 is 12 residues long. The germline CDR1 and CDR2 sequences are SGDLS and YYNGEE. The V gene lost 2 bases and the J gene lost 4 bases, with 5 bases spanning the gap.

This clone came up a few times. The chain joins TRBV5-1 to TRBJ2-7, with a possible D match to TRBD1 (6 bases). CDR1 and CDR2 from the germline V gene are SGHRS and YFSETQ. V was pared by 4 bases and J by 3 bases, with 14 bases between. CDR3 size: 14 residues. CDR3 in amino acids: CASSLGQFFYEQYF. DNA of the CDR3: TGCGCCAGCAGCCTAGGACAGTTTTTCTACGAGCAGTACTTC.

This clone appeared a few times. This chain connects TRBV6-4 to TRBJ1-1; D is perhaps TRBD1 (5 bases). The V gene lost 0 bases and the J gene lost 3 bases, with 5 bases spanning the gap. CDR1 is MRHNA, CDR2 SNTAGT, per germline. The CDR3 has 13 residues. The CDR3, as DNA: TGTGCCAGCAGTGACTCGACAGACACTGAAGCTTTCTTT. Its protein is CASSDSTDTEAFF.

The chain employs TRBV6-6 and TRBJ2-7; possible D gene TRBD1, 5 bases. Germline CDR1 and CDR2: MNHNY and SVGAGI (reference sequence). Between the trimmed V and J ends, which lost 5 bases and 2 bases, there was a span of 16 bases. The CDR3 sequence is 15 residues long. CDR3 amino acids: CASSQQATGAYEQYF. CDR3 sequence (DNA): TGTGCCAGCAGTCAACAGGCCACTGGGGCCTACGAGCAGTACTTC.

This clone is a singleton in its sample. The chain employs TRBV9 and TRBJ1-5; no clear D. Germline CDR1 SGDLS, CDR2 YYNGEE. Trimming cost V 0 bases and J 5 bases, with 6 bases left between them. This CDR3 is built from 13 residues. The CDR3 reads CASSVDGDQPQHF. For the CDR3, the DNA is TGTGCCAGCAGCGTAGACGGAGATCAGCCCCAGCATTTT.

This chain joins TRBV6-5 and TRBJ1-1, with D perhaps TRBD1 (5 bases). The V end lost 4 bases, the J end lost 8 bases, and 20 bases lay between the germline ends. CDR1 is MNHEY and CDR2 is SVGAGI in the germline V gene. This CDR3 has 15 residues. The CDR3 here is CASSSVGGIGYEAFF. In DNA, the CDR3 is TGTGCCAGCAGTTCAGTGGGGGGAATCGGCTACGAAGCTTTCTTT.

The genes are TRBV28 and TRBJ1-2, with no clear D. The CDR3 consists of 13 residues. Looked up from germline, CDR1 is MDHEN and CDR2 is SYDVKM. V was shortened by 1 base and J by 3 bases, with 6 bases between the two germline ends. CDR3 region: CASSLSSDYGYTF. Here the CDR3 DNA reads TGTGCCAGCAGTTTATCCTCCGACTATGGCTACACCTTC.

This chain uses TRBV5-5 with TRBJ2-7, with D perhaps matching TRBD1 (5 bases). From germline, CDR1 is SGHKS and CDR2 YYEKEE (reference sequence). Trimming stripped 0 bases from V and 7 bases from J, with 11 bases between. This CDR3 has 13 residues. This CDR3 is CASSLERGGEQYF. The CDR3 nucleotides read TGTGCCAGCAGCTTGGAAAGGGGTGGAGAGCAGTACTTC.

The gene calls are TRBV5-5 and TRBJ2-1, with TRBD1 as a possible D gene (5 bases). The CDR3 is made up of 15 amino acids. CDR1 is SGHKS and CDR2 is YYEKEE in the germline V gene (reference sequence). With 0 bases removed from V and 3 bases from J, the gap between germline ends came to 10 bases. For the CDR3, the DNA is TGTGCCAGCAGCTTGGAGGGGTATGACTACAATGAGCAGTTCTTC. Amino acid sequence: CASSLEGYDYNEQFF.

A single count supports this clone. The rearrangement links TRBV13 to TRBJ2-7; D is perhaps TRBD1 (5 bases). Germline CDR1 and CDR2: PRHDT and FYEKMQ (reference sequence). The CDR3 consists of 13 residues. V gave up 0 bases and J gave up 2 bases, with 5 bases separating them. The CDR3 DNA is TGTGCCAGCAGCTTAGGGACAGCCTACGAGCAGTACTTC. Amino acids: CASSLGTAYEQYF.

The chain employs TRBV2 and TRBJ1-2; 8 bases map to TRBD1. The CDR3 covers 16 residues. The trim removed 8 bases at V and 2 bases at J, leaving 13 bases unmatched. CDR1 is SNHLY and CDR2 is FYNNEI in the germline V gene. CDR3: CASSDQNRGDNYGYTF. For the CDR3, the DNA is TGTGCCAGCTCGGACCAGAACAGGGGGGACAACTATGGCTACACCTTC.

The CDR3 DNA reads as TGTGCCAGCAGCTTAGACACCCCCTATGGCTACACCTTC. Its protein is CASSLDTPYGYTF. The V and J genes are TRBV5-4 and TRBJ1-2; D not certain. Germline V gives CDR1 SGHNT, CDR2 YYREEE (reference sequence). CDR3 size: 13 residues. V was clipped by 2 bases and J by 4 bases, with 9 bases between them.

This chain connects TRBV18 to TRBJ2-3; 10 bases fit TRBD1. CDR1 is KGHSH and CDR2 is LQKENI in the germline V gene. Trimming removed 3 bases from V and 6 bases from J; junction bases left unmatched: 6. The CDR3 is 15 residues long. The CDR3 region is CASSPGTGVSDTQYF. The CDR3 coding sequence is TGTGCCAGCTCACCTGGGACAGGGGTAAGCGATACGCAGTATTTT.

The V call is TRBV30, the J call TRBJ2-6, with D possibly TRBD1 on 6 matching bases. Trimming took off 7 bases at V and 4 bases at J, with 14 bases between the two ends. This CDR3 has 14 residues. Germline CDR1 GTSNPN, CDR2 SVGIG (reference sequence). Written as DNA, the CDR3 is TGTGCCTCCCAAAGGGGGAGCGGGGCCAACGTCCTGACTTTC. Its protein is CASQRGSGANVLTF.

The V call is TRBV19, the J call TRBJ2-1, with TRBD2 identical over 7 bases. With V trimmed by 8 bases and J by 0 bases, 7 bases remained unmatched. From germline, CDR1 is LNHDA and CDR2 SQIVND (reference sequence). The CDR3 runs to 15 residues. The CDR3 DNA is TGTGCCAGTGGAGAAGGGAGGGTCTCCTACAATGAGCAGTTCTTC. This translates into CASGEGRVSYNEQFF.

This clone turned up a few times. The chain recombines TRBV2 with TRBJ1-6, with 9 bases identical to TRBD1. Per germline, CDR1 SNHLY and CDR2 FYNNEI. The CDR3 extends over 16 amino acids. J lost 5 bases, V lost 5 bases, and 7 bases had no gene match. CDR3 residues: CASSTPWDRDNSPLHF. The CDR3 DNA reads TGTGCCAGCAGTACCCCGTGGGACAGGGATAATTCACCCCTCCACTTT.